This TCR beta chain was identified during a study of OX40 agonist ivuxolimab in advanced cancers. With respect to the entire study: Ivuxolimab was an agonistic, fully human IgG2 monoclonal antibody directed against OX40 (CD134), a costimulatory receptor. Intravenous ivuxolimab was administered to patients every 2 weeks at six dose levels: 0.01, 0.1, 0.3, 1.5, 3 and 10 mg/kg. The paper covers the monotherapy dose-escalation part of the phase I ivuxolimab trial, which included N of about 51 patients. Among the roughly 52 dose-escalation patients, some 19 had hepatocellular carcinoma, about 15 melanoma, 9 renal cell carcinoma and 9 head and neck cancer. Partial responses were achieved by three dose-escalation patients, of whom one had hepatocellular carcinoma and two had cutaneous melanoma. In the dose-escalation cohort, 82.7% of patients were male, and the mean age was approximately 60 years, with a range of about 23 to 85. The point of sequencing TCRbeta in the periphery was to test whether ivuxolimab changed TCR sequence diversity and drove clonal T-cell expansion. Prior anti-PD-1, anti-PD-L1 or anti-CTLA-4 therapy was permitted, and checkpoint inhibitors had been received by more than 35% of dose-escalation patients.

For this clone: What this receptor recognizes is not known. The input lacks base qualities; no much larger clone sits a single base away.

There are 16 amino acids in the CDR3, from cysteine to phenylalanine inclusive. The kept DNA is CDR3 alone, 48 bases in frame from the first base. V was cut back by 6 bases and J by 0 bases, leaving a gap of 12 bases between them. Taken from the germline V gene, the CDR1 and CDR2 loops are SGHAT and FQNNGV. Findings and caveats that apply to the study as a whole: At doses from 0.1 to 3.0 mg/kg, clonal expansion was seen in both CD4+ and CD8+ blood T cells between baseline and week 6. Low levels of normalized T-cell clonal expansion were also seen in some nonresponding patients. Antigen specificity was not determined for the clonally expanded peripheral T cells. On average, CD8+ T cells showed more expanded clones than CD4+ T cells after ivuxolimab. In partial responders in the 0.1-3.0 mg/kg groups, normalized peripheral clonal expansion was found to be among the lowest, especially among CD8+ T cells.

To sequence the TCRbeta CDR3 region, genomic DNA was isolated from the sorted cells. TCRbeta CDR3 regions were sequenced using the immunoSEQ Assay. The clones in this table, taken by TCRdb from immuneACCESS, are in-frame only. Not every clone is retained; where verified, under half of the shortfall comes from an unresolved V gene, and the cause of the rest is unknown. The sample contains 30,000 to 45,000 clones, approximately 82% of them found a single time. The ten most abundant clones make up less than 2% of the sample. The trial excluded patients who had a history of autoimmune disease or who were on systemic immunosuppression. In every dose cohort, peripheral blood was drawn for TCR sequencing at baseline, cycle 4 day 1, and cycle 7 day 1. The samples were taken from a phase I, first-in-human, multicenter, open-label dose-escalation trial of ivuxolimab. The trial enrolled adults with locally advanced or metastatic head and neck squamous cell, hepatocellular, melanoma or renal cell carcinoma. Before TCR sequencing, CD4+ T cells and CD8+ T cells were sorted from peripheral blood as separate populations.

This receptor chain uses TRBV11-2 and TRBJ1-6; a weak D assignment points to TRBD1 (6 bases agree). The TCR originated in an adult with an advanced solid tumor such as melanoma, head and neck, liver or kidney cancer. The material was CD4+ or CD8+ T cells sorted from blood, obtained in a trial of the OX40 agonist ivuxolimab. The CDR3 here reads CASSQDRISYNSPLHF. The sequence in DNA is TGTGCCAGCAGTCAAGACAGGATCTCCTATAATTCACCCCTCCACTTT.